Sequencing of this TCR beta chain was carried out in a study of PD-L1 blockade in urothelial cancer. Study overall: The patients had undergone anywhere from 0 to 3 prior chemotherapy regimens. The study recovered a median of roughly 150,000 T cells per blood sample. At 3 weeks after treatment start (second dose) and again at 6 weeks, blood was analyzed.

The CDR3 has 17 amino acids. In germline, CDR1 is SGHTA, CDR2 FQGTGA. Trimming at V came to 2 bases and at J to 5 bases, leaving 12 bases not matched to a gene. Patients presented with locally advanced or metastatic urothelial carcinoma. This clone came up once. The method was immunoSEQ multiplex PCR; TCRdb's version includes in-frame clones alone and lacks a portion of them. The repertoire includes about 74,000 clones, less than 90% of them detected once, and 4.7% sits in the top ten. This TCR came from a man aged 70-80 years with urothelial cancer. The chain carries TRBV7-3 and TRBJ2-1; TRBD2 matches at 7 bases. This specimen was PBMCs, taken around atezolizumab (anti-PD-L1) treatment. The CDR3 DNA follows: TGTGCCAGCAGCTTATATACCTGGGGGGGAGGGGACAATGAGCAGTTCTTC. It translates to CASSLYTWGGGDNEQFF.